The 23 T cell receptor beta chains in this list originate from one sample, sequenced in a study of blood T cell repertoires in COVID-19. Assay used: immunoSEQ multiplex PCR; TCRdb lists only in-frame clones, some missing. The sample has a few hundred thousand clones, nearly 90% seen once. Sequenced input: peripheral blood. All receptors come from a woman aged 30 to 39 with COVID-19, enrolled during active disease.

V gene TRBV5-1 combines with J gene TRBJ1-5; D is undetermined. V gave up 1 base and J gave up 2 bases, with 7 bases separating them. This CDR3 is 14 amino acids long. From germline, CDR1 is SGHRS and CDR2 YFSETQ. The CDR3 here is CASSLRGGNQPQHF. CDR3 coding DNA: TGCGCCAGCAGCTTGCGGGGAGGCAATCAGCCCCAGCATTTT.

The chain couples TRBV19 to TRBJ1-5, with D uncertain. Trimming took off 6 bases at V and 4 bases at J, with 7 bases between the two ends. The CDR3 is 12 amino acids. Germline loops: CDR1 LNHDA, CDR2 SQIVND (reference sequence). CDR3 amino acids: CASRLANQPQHF. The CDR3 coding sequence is TGTGCCAGTAGGTTGGCTAATCAGCCCCAGCATTTT. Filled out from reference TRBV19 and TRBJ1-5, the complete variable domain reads DGGITQSPKYLFRKEGQNVTLSCEQNLNHDAMYWYRQDPGQGLRLIYYSQIVNDFQKGDIAEGYSVSREKKESFPLTVTSAQKNPTAFYLCASRLANQPQHFGDGTRLSIL.

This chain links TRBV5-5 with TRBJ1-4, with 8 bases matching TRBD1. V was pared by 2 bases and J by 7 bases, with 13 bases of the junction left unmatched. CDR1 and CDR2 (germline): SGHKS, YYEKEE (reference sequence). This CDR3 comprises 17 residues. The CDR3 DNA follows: TGTGCCAGCAGCTTTACCCCAGGCGGGACAGGAGGTGAAAAACTGTTTTTT. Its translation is CASSFTPGGTGGEKLFF.

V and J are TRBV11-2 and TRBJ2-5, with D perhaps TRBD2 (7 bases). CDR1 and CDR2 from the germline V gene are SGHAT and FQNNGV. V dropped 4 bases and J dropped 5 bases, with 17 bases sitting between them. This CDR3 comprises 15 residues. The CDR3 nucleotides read TGTGCCAGCAGCTCACCACGGGGGGCAGGGGAGACCCAGTACTTC. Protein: CASSSPRGAGETQYF.

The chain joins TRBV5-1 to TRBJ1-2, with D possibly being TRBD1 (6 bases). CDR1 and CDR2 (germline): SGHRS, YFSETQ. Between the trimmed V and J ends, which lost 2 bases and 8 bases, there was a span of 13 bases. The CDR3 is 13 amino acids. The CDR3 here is CASSFSTGGGYTF. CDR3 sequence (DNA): TGCGCCAGCAGCTTTTCGACAGGAGGAGGCTACACCTTC.

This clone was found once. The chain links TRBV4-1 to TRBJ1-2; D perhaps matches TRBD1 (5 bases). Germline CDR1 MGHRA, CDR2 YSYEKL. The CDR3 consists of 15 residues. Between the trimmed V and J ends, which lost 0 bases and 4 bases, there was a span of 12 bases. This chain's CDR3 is CASSQEGRAGYGYTF. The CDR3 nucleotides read TGCGCCAGCAGCCAAGAGGGCAGGGCAGGCTATGGCTACACCTTC.

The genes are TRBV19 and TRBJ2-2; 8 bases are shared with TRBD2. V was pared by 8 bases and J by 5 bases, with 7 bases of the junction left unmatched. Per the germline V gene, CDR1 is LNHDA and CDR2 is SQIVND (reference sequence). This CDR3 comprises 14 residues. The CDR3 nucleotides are TGTGCCAGTTTAGGACTAGCAAGTACCGGGGAGCTGTTTTTT. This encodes CASLGLASTGELFF.

CDR3 residues: CASSYQGTRNTIYF. The CDR3 coding sequence is TGTGCCAGCAGTTATCAGGGGACGAGAAACACCATATATTTT. This chain connects TRBV28 to TRBJ1-3, with D maybe TRBD1 (6 bases). Trimming pared 4 bases from V and 5 bases from J, leaving 12 bases between. The germline CDR1 and CDR2 sequences are MDHEN and SYDVKM. The CDR3 runs to 14 residues.

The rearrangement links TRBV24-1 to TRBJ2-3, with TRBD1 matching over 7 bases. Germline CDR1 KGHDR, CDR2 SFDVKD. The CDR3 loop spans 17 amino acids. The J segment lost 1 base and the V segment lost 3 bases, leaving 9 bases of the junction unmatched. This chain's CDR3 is CATSDLRNRGGTDTQYF. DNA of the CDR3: TGTGCCACCAGTGATCTCCGGAACAGGGGCGGCACAGATACGCAGTATTTT.

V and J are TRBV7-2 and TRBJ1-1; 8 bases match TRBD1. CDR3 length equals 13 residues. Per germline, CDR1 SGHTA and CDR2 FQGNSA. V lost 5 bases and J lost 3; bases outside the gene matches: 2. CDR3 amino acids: CASSQDRDTEAFF. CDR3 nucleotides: TGTGCCAGCAGCCAGGACAGGGACACTGAAGCTTTCTTT.

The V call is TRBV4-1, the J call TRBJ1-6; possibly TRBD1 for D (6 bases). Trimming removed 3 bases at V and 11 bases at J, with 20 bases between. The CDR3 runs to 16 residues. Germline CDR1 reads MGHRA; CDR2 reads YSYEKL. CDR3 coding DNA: TGCGCCAGCAGCCAGAAAACAGGGCCTACGGAAACACCCCTCCACTTT. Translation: CASSQKTGPTETPLHF.

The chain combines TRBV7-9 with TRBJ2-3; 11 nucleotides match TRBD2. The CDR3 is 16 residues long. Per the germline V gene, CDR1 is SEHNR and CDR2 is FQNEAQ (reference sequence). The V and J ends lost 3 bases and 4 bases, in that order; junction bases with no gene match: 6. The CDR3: CASSFIAGGPADTQYF. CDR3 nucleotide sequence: TGTGCCAGCAGCTTCATAGCGGGGGGGCCCGCAGATACGCAGTATTTT.

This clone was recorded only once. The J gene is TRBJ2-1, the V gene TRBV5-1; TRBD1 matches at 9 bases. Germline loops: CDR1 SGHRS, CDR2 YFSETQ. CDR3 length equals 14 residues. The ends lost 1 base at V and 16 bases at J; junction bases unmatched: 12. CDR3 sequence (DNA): TGCGCCAGCAGCTTGAACCCATTCCGGACAGGGGCTTTCTTC. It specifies CASSLNPFRTGAFF.

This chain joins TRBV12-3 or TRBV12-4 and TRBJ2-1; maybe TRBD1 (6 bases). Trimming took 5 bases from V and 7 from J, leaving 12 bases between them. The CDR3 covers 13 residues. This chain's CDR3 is CASSRLQGNEQFF. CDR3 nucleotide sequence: TGTGCCAGCAGTCGATTACAGGGTAATGAGCAGTTCTTC.

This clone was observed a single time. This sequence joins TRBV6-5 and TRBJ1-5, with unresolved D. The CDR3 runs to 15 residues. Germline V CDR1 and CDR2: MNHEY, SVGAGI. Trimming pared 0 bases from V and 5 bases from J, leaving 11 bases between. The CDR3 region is CASSYSADLYQPQHF. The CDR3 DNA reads TGTGCCAGCAGTTACTCGGCAGATCTCTATCAGCCCCAGCATTTT.

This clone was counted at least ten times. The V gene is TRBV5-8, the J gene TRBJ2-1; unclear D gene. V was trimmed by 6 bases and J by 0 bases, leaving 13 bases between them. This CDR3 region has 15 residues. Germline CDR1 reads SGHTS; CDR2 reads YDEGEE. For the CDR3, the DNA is TGTGCCAGCATCCCGGGTCGAAGCTCCTACAATGAGCAGTTCTTC. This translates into CASIPGRSSYNEQFF. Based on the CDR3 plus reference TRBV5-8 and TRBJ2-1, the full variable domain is EAGVTQSPTHLIKTRGQQATLRCSPISGHTSVYWYQQALGLGLQFLLWYDEGEERNRGNFPPRFSGRQFPNYSSELNVNALELEDSALYLCASIPGRSSYNEQFFGPGTRLTVL.

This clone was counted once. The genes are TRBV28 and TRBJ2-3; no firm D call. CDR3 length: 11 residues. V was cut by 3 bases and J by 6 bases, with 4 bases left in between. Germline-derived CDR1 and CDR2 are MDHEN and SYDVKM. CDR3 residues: CASSFADTQYF. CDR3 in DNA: TGTGCCAGCAGTTTTGCGGATACGCAGTATTTT.

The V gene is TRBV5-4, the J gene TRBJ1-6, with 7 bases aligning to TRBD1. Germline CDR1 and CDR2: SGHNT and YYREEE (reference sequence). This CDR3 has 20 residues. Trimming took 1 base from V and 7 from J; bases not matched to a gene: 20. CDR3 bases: TGTGCCAGCAGCTTGTCCCACACGCAGTTGGCGCACAGGGGAAATTCACCCCTCCACTTT. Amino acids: CASSLSHTQLAHRGNSPLHF.

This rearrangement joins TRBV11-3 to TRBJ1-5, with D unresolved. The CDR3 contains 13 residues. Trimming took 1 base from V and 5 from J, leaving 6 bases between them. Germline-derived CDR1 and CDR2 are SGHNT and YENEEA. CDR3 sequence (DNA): TGTGCCAGCAGCTTAGGAGTGCATCAGCCCCAGCATTTT. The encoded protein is CASSLGVHQPQHF.

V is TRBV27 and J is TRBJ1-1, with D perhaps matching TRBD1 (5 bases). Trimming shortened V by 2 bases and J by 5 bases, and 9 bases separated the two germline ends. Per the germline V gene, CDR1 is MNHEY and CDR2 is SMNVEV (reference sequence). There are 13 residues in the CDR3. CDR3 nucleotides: TGTGCCAGCAGTTTAACCGGGGGAACTGAAGCTTTCTTT. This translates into CASSLTGGTEAFF.

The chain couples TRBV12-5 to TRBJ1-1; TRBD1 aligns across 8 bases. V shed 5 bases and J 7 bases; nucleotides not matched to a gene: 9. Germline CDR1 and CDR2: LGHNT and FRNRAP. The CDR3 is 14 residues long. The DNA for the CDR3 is TGTGCTAGTGGTCGGACGACAGGGGCCAATGAAGCTTTCTTT. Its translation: CASGRTTGANEAFF.

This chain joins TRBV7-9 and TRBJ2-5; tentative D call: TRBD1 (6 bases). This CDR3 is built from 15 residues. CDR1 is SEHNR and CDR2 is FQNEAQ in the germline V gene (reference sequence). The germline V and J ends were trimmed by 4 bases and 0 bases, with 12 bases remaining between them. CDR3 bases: TGTGCCAGCAGCTCCCGACAGGCGTACCAAGAGACCCAGTACTTC. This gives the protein CASSSRQAYQETQYF.

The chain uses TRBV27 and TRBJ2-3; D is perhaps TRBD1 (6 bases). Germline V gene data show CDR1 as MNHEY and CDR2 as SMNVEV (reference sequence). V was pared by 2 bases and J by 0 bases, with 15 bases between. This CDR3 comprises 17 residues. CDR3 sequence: CASSLRGHYLSTDTQYF. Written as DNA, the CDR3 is TGTGCCAGCAGTTTACGGGGACACTACCTTAGCACAGATACGCAGTATTTT.